This is a list of T cell receptor beta chains from one sample in a study of cytomegalovirus exposure and HLA in healthy donors. Sequencing was performed with immunoSEQ multiplex PCR; in TCRdb, only in-frame clones are kept and a portion is missing. The sample includes about 120,000 clones, around three quarters of them seen just once. The sequencing input was PBMCs. The receptors come from a man in his forties in good health and CMV-seropositive. CDR3s include the opening cysteine and the closing phenylalanine or tryptophan. The order of the fields is V gene, J gene, D gene, CDR3 protein. D genes are given only for firm matches.

V: TRBV28
J: TRBJ2-3
D: TRBD1
CDR3: CASGRQGATDTQYF

V: TRBV28
J: TRBJ2-2
D: TRBD1
CDR3: CASSYPGQGSGELFF

V: TRBV7-9
J: TRBJ1-1
D: .
CDR3: CASSETGWSTEAFF

V: TRBV18
J: TRBJ2-5
D: .
CDR3: CASSGQFQETQYF

V: TRBV5-1
J: TRBJ2-2
D: TRBD1
CDR3: CASSPGTVNTGELFF

V: TRBV25-1
J: TRBJ1-3
D: .
CDR3: CASTSRDSGNTIYF

V: TRBV11-2
J: TRBJ2-1
D: TRBD2
CDR3: CASSFTSGGANEQFF

V: TRBV6-6
J: TRBJ1-6
D: .
CDR3: CASSSTKITRDSPLHF

V: TRBV6-5
J: TRBJ2-4
D: .
CDR3: CASRSQGKSGNIQYF

V: TRBV11-2
J: TRBJ2-1
D: .
CDR3: CASSLGPVAAEHFF

V: TRBV28
J: TRBJ1-3
D: TRBD1
CDR3: CASRRTGTARGNTIYF

V: TRBV10-2
J: TRBJ2-7
D: TRBD1
CDR3: CASSNPGQGAYEQYF

V: TRBV27
J: TRBJ1-2
D: TRBD1
CDR3: CASSLTGTYGYTF

V: TRBV18
J: TRBJ2-7
D: .
CDR3: CASSPEDSEKYEQYF

V: TRBV5-1
J: TRBJ1-2
D: .
CDR3: CASSLTGSGYTF

V: TRBV4-1
J: TRBJ2-5
D: TRBD1
CDR3: CASSQGQAPQETQYF

V: TRBV28
J: TRBJ1-4
D: .
CDR3: CASSFPGELGEKLFF

V: TRBV28
J: TRBJ1-3
D: .
CDR3: CASGLGVSGNTIYF

V: TRBV4-3
J: TRBJ2-3
D: TRBD2
CDR3: CASSQAPGVGGGANTQYF

V: TRBV18
J: TRBJ1-1
D: .
CDR3: CASSPRGLSTVTMNTEAFF

V: TRBV7-4
J: TRBJ2-6
D: TRBD2
CDR3: CASSLFPRGGARGANVLTF

V: TRBV4-3
J: TRBJ2-1
D: TRBD2
CDR3: CASSQASGGAYNEQFF

V: TRBV5-1
J: TRBJ1-3
D: .
CDR3: CASSLGDFSGNTIYF

V: TRBV20-1
J: TRBJ2-3
D: TRBD1
CDR3: CSAPYRTGTYF

V: TRBV7-9
J: TRBJ1-6
D: .
CDR3: CASSLRTDNSPLHF

V: TRBV10-3
J: TRBJ1-2
D: .
CDR3: CAISATGSNYGYTF

V: TRBV4-3
J: TRBJ2-3
D: .
CDR3: CASSQGGFSTDTQYF

V: TRBV5-4
J: TRBJ1-4
D: .
CDR3: CASSDEALREKLFF

V: TRBV9
J: TRBJ2-2
D: .
CDR3: CASSVVEKPGELFF

V: TRBV6-6
J: TRBJ2-3
D: TRBD2
CDR3: CASRAGGATDTQYF

V: TRBV9
J: TRBJ1-3
D: .
CDR3: CASSEQGANSGNTIYF

V: TRBV7-3
J: TRBJ2-6
D: .
CDR3: CASSSDSAGANVLTF

V: TRBV7-2
J: TRBJ2-1
D: .
CDR3: CASRSPAGEQFF

V: TRBV5-4
J: TRBJ2-5
D: TRBD1
CDR3: CASSLTAGGETQYF

V: TRBV6-1
J: TRBJ1-5
D: .
CDR3: CASSRQGSNQPQHF

V: TRBV9
J: TRBJ2-7
D: TRBD2
CDR3: CASARGAGTYEQYF

V: TRBV10-2
J: TRBJ2-1
D: .
CDR3: CASSLVAGAMSNEQFF

V: TRBV4-3
J: TRBJ1-2
D: TRBD1
CDR3: CASSQGTGGRYGYTF

V: TRBV2
J: TRBJ2-5
D: TRBD2
CDR3: CASRWTSGPGEQYF

V: TRBV5-1
J: TRBJ1-1
D: TRBD1
CDR3: CASSLAGGYTEAFF

V: TRBV4-2
J: TRBJ1-2
D: .
CDR3: CASSLQGSYGYTF

V: TRBV7-2
J: TRBJ2-3
D: TRBD2
CDR3: CASSHRLADRTDTQYF

V: TRBV6-5
J: TRBJ2-7
D: .
CDR3: CASKETVTNYEQYF

V: TRBV28
J: TRBJ1-1
D: .
CDR3: CASSLVAGRNLDTEAFF

V: TRBV28
J: .
D: .
CDR3: CASSLPSRREQYF

V: TRBV5-6
J: TRBJ2-7
D: TRBD2
CDR3: CASSLGAGGREQYF

V: TRBV4-1
J: TRBJ2-4
D: .
CDR3: CASSQDLLARNIQYF